The entry that follows covers one TCR beta chain sequence. The target of this receptor is not known. No qualities accompany the bases; no much larger clone lies one base away. The data belong to a study of blood T cell repertoires in COVID-19 (dated by TCRdb to 2018 to 2020). The study in broad terms: The collaborator samples originated in the United States, Italy and Spain and spanned the acute and convalescent phases of COVID-19. Where available, HLA class I and class II types were taken from metadata supplied by the sample provider and were not determined by assay-based typing. Subjects who had been exposed to COVID-19, were actively infected with it, or had recovered from it provided the deeply sampled blood TCRbeta repertoires that made up the dataset. The material from the prospective study consisted of cDNA or gDNA derived from T cells, B-cell-depleted T cells, or PBMCs. The repertoires were released in a freely available public database intended as a resource for research on the immune response to SARS-CoV-2. Samples came from the ongoing ImmuneRACE study (first 160 participants) plus 1,254 subjects from 6 global collaborators. Nearly every sample came with metadata listing a de-identified subject ID, COVID-19 status, age in years and sex.

The cysteine opens and the phenylalanine closes a CDR3 of 13 amino acids. Only the CDR3 DNA is retained, 39 bases long and in frame from the first base. The germline V and J ends show losses of 5 bases and 6 bases respectively, and no gene match explains 6 bases of the junction. Whole blood was collected in K2EDTA tubes by collaborating institutions according to the institutions' own protocols. For TCRbeta analysis, collaborator samples were shipped as frozen whole blood, as isolated PBMCs, or as DNA extracted from either sample type. The immunoSEQ Assay, a bias-controlled multiplex PCR, was used to amplify TCRbeta CDR3 regions from genomic DNA. The source study handled its data this way. Within the assay, amplification of reference gene primers was used to estimate how many nucleated cells each sample contained. To quantify the absolute abundance of each unique TCRbeta CDR3 rearrangement, sequence reads were collapsed and filtered. For each sample, productive Simpson clonality was calculated by taking the square root of Simpson's diversity index across productive rearrangements. What TCRdb holds here is the immuneACCESS table cut down to in-frame rearrangements. Part of the clones is not present; checked against another copy, under half of the missing clones reflect an unresolved V gene, and the others are unexplained. The DNA gave D and trimming, while V, J and clone size come from that table. The sample records tens of thousands of clones, 70% to 90% of which are singletons. About 4.9% of the sample rests with the top ten.

The study at large found these results: How much clinical and demographic metadata was included differed by source and by participant, and the metadata was provided uncurated.

The source is a man between 60 and 70 years old with acute or convalescent COVID-19. The chain is encoded by TRBV12-3 or TRBV12-4 joined to TRBJ2-7, with 8 junctional bases fitting TRBD2. Specimen: peripheral blood. The DNA reads TGTGCCAGCAGTCGGCAAAGCGGGGGCGAGCAGTACTTC. This translates into CASSRQSGGEQYF.